This T cell receptor beta chain comes out of a study of blood T cell repertoires in COVID-19. The CDR3 loop spans 14 amino acids. Germline lookup yields CDR1 SNHLY and CDR2 FYNNEI. Trimming stripped 4 bases from V and 2 bases from J, with 11 bases between. Sequenced by immunoSEQ multiplex PCR; TCRdb stores in-frame clones only, minus some. The sample includes roughly 300,000 clones, 85% to 90% of them seen just once. Assignment of participants to cohorts was predicated upon participant-reported clinical history. The J gene is TRBJ1-2, the V gene TRBV2, with D perhaps TRBD1 (5 bases). This TCR derives from a man aged 25-45 years who had recovered from COVID-19. Sequenced material: PBMCs or T cells enriched from blood (not recorded which). The CDR3 region is CASSAARVNYGYTF. CDR3 nucleotides: TGTGCCAGCAGTGCAGCCAGGGTAAACTATGGCTACACCTTC.